The 20 T cell receptor beta chains reported below all come from one sample, sequenced in a study of shared clonotypes between healthy human individuals. The repertoire was sequenced with immunoSEQ multiplex PCR; TCRdb's copy has only in-frame clones and lacks some. This table has 1,400,000 or so clones, approximately 98.5% appearing once. Sequencing input: naive CD4+ T cells sorted from blood. Stated subset: CD45RA+ positively selected. These receptors were taken from a man between 25 and 39 years old in good health.

The J gene is TRBJ2-7, the V gene TRBV10-1; TRBD2 matches 12 bases. The V gene end was trimmed by 0 bases and the J gene end by 5 bases; junction bases not matched to a gene: 8. This CDR3 has 17 amino acids. Germline-derived CDR1 and CDR2 are WNHNN and SYGVQD (reference sequence). The CDR3 region has the DNA TGCGCCAGCAGTGAGTCGCGACTAGCGGGAGTTAAAAACGAGCAGTACTTC. The encoded protein is CASSESRLAGVKNEQYF.

In nucleotides, the CDR3 is TGTGCCAGTAGTTCTGGGACTCTCGTTAACGTAGGCGAGCAGTACTTC. It encodes CASSSGTLVNVGEQYF. This chain uses TRBV19 with TRBJ2-7; D possibly corresponds to TRBD2 (6 bases). Trimming took off 5 bases at V and 6 bases at J, with 23 bases between the two ends. The CDR3 spans 16 residues. Per germline, CDR1 LNHDA and CDR2 SQIVND (reference sequence).

This rearrangement joins TRBV6-6 to TRBJ2-7; D might be TRBD1 (6 bases). Trimming removed 5 bases from V and 5 bases from J, with 10 bases in between. The CDR3 consists of 12 residues. From germline, CDR1 is MNHNY and CDR2 SVGAGI (reference sequence). CDR3 DNA: TGTGCCAGCAGTAGAGGACAGAACGAGCAGTACTTC. Its translation: CASSRGQNEQYF.

This clone was observed once. The J gene is TRBJ2-7, the V gene TRBV5-4; 11 bases are a match to TRBD1. Germline V gene data show CDR1 as SGHNT and CDR2 as YYREEE (reference sequence). The CDR3 covers 16 residues. The ends lost 3 bases at V and 0 bases at J; junction bases unmatched: 5. CDR3 in amino acids: CASSSWDRGGSYEQYF. Here the CDR3 DNA reads TGTGCCAGCAGCTCCTGGGACAGGGGGGGCTCCTACGAGCAGTACTTC.

The genes are TRBV5-1 and TRBJ2-3; 12 bases are shared with TRBD2. Germline CDR1 SGHRS, CDR2 YFSETQ. The CDR3 runs 16 residues. The V gene end was trimmed by 4 bases and the J gene end by 6 bases; junction bases not matched to a gene: 9. The CDR3 DNA reads TGCGCCAGCAGCATCCAACTAGCGGGAGGATTTGATACGCAGTATTTT. Translating gives CASSIQLAGGFDTQYF.

The chain has TRBV27 and TRBJ2-7; 14 nucleotides match TRBD2. Germline CDR1 is MNHEY and CDR2 is SMNVEV (reference sequence). CDR3 length: 19 amino acids. With 7 bases clipped from V and 0 bases from J, the junction kept 14 bases outside the gene matches. The CDR3 loop is CASMLRRTSGRSSSYEQYF. The CDR3 DNA sequence: TGTGCCAGCATGCTTAGGCGGACTAGCGGGAGGTCAAGCTCCTACGAGCAGTACTTC.

The V call is TRBV29-1, the J call TRBJ1-5; D not certain. The CDR3 has 12 amino acids. V was trimmed by 5 bases and J by 2 bases, leaving 7 bases between them. The germline V gene encodes CDR1 SQVTM and CDR2 ANQGSEA. CDR3 coding DNA: TGCAGCGTTCAACGGGGCAATCAGCCCCAGCATTTT. Translating gives CSVQRGNQPQHF.

The chain recombines TRBV6-1 with TRBJ1-4; 9 bases align to TRBD1. The junction had 8 bases not matched to a gene; V was cut back by 4 bases and J by 5 bases. This CDR3 is built from 16 residues. Germline CDR1 MNHNS, CDR2 SASEGT. CDR3 protein: CASSVMTGGGNEKLFF. The CDR3 nucleotides read TGTGCCAGCAGTGTTATGACAGGGGGAGGGAATGAAAAACTGTTTTTT.

This chain uses TRBV6-5 with TRBJ1-1; no firm D call. Trimming left V 5 bases short and J 10 bases short, with 17 bases between. In germline, CDR1 is MNHEY, CDR2 SVGAGI. CDR3 length: 13 amino acids. The CDR3 sequence is CASSPILTEGAFF. The CDR3 DNA is TGTGCCAGCAGTCCTATTCTGACGGAGGGAGCTTTCTTT.

To note about this clone: At the DNA level, this CDR3 is encoded by other sequences in the same sample as well. The chain combines TRBV5-4 with TRBJ2-7, with D possibly matching TRBD1 (6 bases). The CDR3 runs to 15 residues. Germline loops: CDR1 SGHNT, CDR2 YYREEE (reference sequence). Trimming removed 0 bases at V and 0 bases at J, with 10 bases between. The CDR3 region has the DNA TGTGCCAGCAGCTTGGGGGGGCTTTCCTCCTACGAGCAGTACTTC. This translates into CASSLGGLSSYEQYF. The variable domain in full, with the rest retrieved from reference TRBV5-4 and TRBJ2-7, is ETGVTQSPTHLIKTRGQQVTLRCSSQSGHNTVSWYQQALGQGPQFIFQYYREEENGRGNFPPRFSGLQFPNYSSELNVNALELDDSALYLCASSLGGLSSYEQYFGPGTRLTVT.

This clone was seen once. The rearrangement joins TRBV28 to TRBJ2-2, with D perhaps assigned TRBD1 or TRBD2 (5 bases each). Germline V lookup: CDR1 MDHEN, CDR2 SYDVKM. V gave up 4 bases and J gave up 2 bases, with 17 bases separating them. The CDR3 extends over 17 amino acids. CDR3 DNA: TGTGCCAGCAGTTATCCGGGACGCAGAATTAACACCGGGGAGCTGTTTTTT. Translating gives CASSYPGRRINTGELFF.

V usage is TRBV27 and J usage is TRBJ2-5, with 9 bases identical to TRBD2. Per germline, CDR1 MNHEY and CDR2 SMNVEV (reference sequence). J gave up 4 bases and V 1 base, and 4 bases lay outside the gene matches. The CDR3 has 15 residues. Written as DNA, the CDR3 is TGTGCCAGCAGTTTATTCGCTAGCGGGATAGAGACCCAGTACTTC. Residues: CASSLFASGIETQYF.

This clone was seen a single time. V usage is TRBV25-1 and J usage is TRBJ1-5, with D possibly TRBD1 on 5 matching bases. Trimming removed 0 bases from V and 6 bases from J, with 12 bases in between. The CDR3 is made up of 15 amino acids. Germline lookup yields CDR1 MGHDK and CDR2 SYGVNS. The CDR3 protein is CASSEYGGVGQPQHF. As DNA, the CDR3 is TGTGCCAGCAGTGAATATGGAGGGGTGGGTCAGCCCCAGCATTTT.

As regards this clone: The same CDR3 arises from other DNA sequences in this sample as well. This chain connects TRBV7-9 to TRBJ2-1, with 8 positions matching TRBD2. The CDR3 is made up of 17 amino acids. The ends lost 1 base at V and 1 base at J; junction bases unmatched: 6. CDR1 is SEHNR, CDR2 FQNEAQ, per germline (reference sequence). The CDR3 region is CASSLGGVAGSYNEQFF. Written as DNA, the CDR3 is TGTGCCAGCAGCTTAGGAGGTGTAGCGGGGTCCTACAATGAGCAGTTCTTC. The full variable domain, completed using reference TRBV7-9 and TRBJ2-1, is DTGVSQNPRHKITKRGQNVTFRCDPISEHNRLYWYRQTLGQGPEFLTYFQNEAQLEKSRLLSDRFSAERPKGSFSTLEIQRTEQGDSAMYLCASSLGGVAGSYNEQFFGPGTRLTVL.

CDR3 in amino acids: CASSQLGAGHFYEQYF. CDR3 nucleotide sequence: TGTGCCAGCAGCCAGCTCGGAGCGGGACATTTTTACGAGCAGTACTTC. V gene TRBV14 combines with J gene TRBJ2-7; a possible D gene is TRBD2 (7 bases). The CDR3 contains 16 residues. CDR1 and CDR2 from the germline V gene are SGHDN and FVKESK. The germline V and J ends were trimmed by 3 bases and 4 bases, with 19 bases remaining between them.

The chain joins TRBV18 to TRBJ2-1; 10 bases are shared with TRBD2. Germline V gene sequence: CDR1 KGHSH, CDR2 LQKENI. CDR3 length: 17 residues. V lost 3 bases, J lost 8 bases, and 13 bases stayed unmatched. The CDR3 spells CASSPQSGSGRKDEQFF. In nucleotides, the CDR3 is TGTGCCAGCTCACCTCAGAGTGGTAGCGGGAGGAAGGATGAGCAGTTCTTC.

The chain combines TRBV10-3 with TRBJ1-1; D remains unclear. V was clipped by 3 bases and J by 1 base, with 9 bases between them. Germline V gene lookup returns CDR1 ENHRY and CDR2 SYGVKD. The CDR3 is 14 residues long. The CDR3 DNA reads TGTGCCATCAGTGACTTTCGGACGAACACTGAAGCTTTCTTT. Its translation: CAISDFRTNTEAFF.

Of note for this clone: The same CDR3 also results from other DNA sequences found in this sample. This chain links TRBV5-1 with TRBJ2-7; TRBD1 aligns across 7 bases. The CDR3 spans 14 residues. Germline values: CDR1 SGHRS, CDR2 YFSETQ. Trimming at V came to 0 bases and at J to 3 bases, leaving 3 bases not matched to a gene. CDR3 bases: TGCGCCAGCAGCTTGGGACAGGGCCGCTACGAGCAGTACTTC. Amino acid sequence: CASSLGQGRYEQYF.

This chain links TRBV15 with TRBJ1-3; the D gene is possibly TRBD1 (6 bases). From germline, CDR1 is LNHNV and CDR2 YYDKDF (reference sequence). The CDR3 contains 16 residues. Between the trimmed V and J ends, which lost 1 base and 3 bases, there was a span of 13 bases. CDR3 DNA sequence: TGTGCCACCAGCAGAGTTAGGGGGATCGGTGGAAACACCATATATTTT. This gives the protein CATSRVRGIGGNTIYF. The entire variable domain, with the rest obtained from reference TRBV15 and TRBJ1-3, is as follows: DAMVIQNPRYQVTQFGKPVTLSCSQTLNHNVMYWYQQKSSQAPKLLFHYYDKDFNNEADTPDNFQSRRPNTSFCFLDIRSPGLGDTAMYLCATSRVRGIGGNTIYFGEGSWLTVV.

This chain connects TRBV2 to TRBJ1-2; D is undetermined. Trimming took off 6 bases at V and 8 bases at J, with 13 bases between the two ends. Per germline, CDR1 SNHLY and CDR2 FYNNEI. This CDR3 has 12 residues. The CDR3 coding sequence is TGTGCCAGCAGATGGGAGGGTGGAGGCTACACCTTC. It translates to CASRWEGGGYTF.